Each of the 16 T cell receptor beta chains below was sequenced from the same sample in a study of T cell repertoires in cytomegalovirus infection. TCRdb ran MiXCR on the reads and lists one entry per CDR3 protein. Here the sample spans about a million distinct CDR3 sequences, approximately 31% being singletons. No cognate antigen is known for these TCRs. This material consisted of cultured CD8+ T cells from PBMCs, taken from culture after CMV antigen stimulation. Receptors were obtained from a human donor in good health (CMV status not recorded). Some clones in this sample may be carry-over from other donors' samples.

Remarks on this clonotype: One junction end does not reproduce the germline sequence, and a read error may be involved. The gene calls are TRBV27 and TRBJ2-7; D is ambiguous. The germline CDR1 and CDR2 sequences are MNHEY and SMNVEV (reference sequence). The CDR3 totals 11 residues. The CDR3 region is CANSLSNEQYF. The DNA for the CDR3 is TGTGCCAACAGTTTATCAAACGAGCAGTACTTC.

The table lists this clonotype with many counts. The DNA for the CDR3 is TGTGCCAGCAGCCCGACTAGCGGGGGGTTCGGTGAGCAGTACTTC. Amino acid sequence: CASSPTSGGFGEQYF. The chain uses TRBV7-6 and TRBJ2-7; 13 bases are a match to TRBD2. Germline V gives CDR1 SGHVS, CDR2 FNYEAQ. Trimming removed 5 bases from V and 7 bases from J; junction bases left unmatched: 8. This CDR3 region has 15 residues. Complete variable domain (other parts from reference TRBV7-6 and TRBJ2-7): GAGVSQSPRYKVTKRGQDVALRCDPISGHVSLYWYRQALGQGPEFLTYFNYEAQQDKSGLPNDRFSAERPEGSISTLTIQRTEQRDSAMYRCASSPTSGGFGEQYFGPGTRLTVT.

Of note for this clonotype: The germline gene is not matched at one end of the junction; a read error may be the cause. The rearrangement uses TRBV7-6 and TRBJ2-7; TRBD2 is a possible D gene (5 bases). Germline loops: CDR1 SGHVS, CDR2 FNYEAQ. This CDR3 is 12 amino acids long. CDR3 sequence (DNA): TGTGCCAACAGCTTAGGAGGAGGCGAGCAGTACTTC. This encodes CANSLGGGEQYF. The entire variable domain, with the rest obtained from reference TRBV7-6 and TRBJ2-7, is as follows: GAGVSQSPRYKVTKRGQDVALRCDPISGHVSLYWYRQALGQGPEFLTYFNYEAQQDKSGLPNDRFSAERPEGSISTLTIQRTEQRDSAMYRCANSLGGGEQYFGPGTRLTVT.

V usage is TRBV20-1 and J usage is TRBJ1-3; D is unclear. Germline loops: CDR1 DFQATT, CDR2 SNEGSKA (reference sequence). The CDR3 sequence is 14 residues long. Trimming pared 6 bases from V and 2 bases from J, leaving 14 bases between. Here the CDR3 DNA reads TGCAGTGCCCCGGATGTACATGCTGGAAACACCATATATTTT. Protein: CSAPDVHAGNTIYF.

This clonotype was seen more than once but under ten times. This chain connects TRBV7-6 to TRBJ1-1; no clear D. The V end lost 2 bases, the J end lost 5 bases, and 9 bases lay between the germline ends. Germline assignment: CDR1 SGHVS and CDR2 FNYEAQ. This CDR3 is built from 13 residues. The CDR3 region has the DNA TGTGCCAGCAGCTTAAGTCTTCGAACTGAAGCTTTCTTT. It translates to CASSLSLRTEAFF.

The chain recombines TRBV6-2 or TRBV6-3 with TRBJ2-5; TRBD2 agrees at 7 bases. Germline-derived CDR1 and CDR2 are MNHEY and SVGEGT. The J segment lost 5 bases and the V segment lost 6 bases, leaving 18 bases of the junction unmatched. CDR3 length: 17 residues. CDR3 nucleotides: TGTGCCAGCAGCCGACGACTAGCAGGATACCCCAAGGAGACCCAGTACTTC. Amino acids: CASSRRLAGYPKETQYF.

The chain combines TRBV10-3 with TRBJ1-2; D remains ambiguous. The CDR3 runs to 11 residues. The V and J ends lost 6 bases and 8 bases respectively, with 10 bases between them. Germline assignment: CDR1 ENHRY and CDR2 SYGVKD. This CDR3 is CAIRTSRGYTF. As DNA, the CDR3 is TGTGCCATCAGGACTAGTAGGGGCTACACCTTC.

This clonotype appeared many times. The chain is built from TRBV7-8 and TRBJ1-1; the D gene is possibly TRBD1 (6 bases). V was trimmed by 4 bases and J by 3 bases, leaving 18 bases between them. This CDR3 contains 16 residues. The germline V gene encodes CDR1 SGHVS and CDR2 FQNEAQ. Written as DNA, the CDR3 is TGTGCCAGCAGCTCTAGGTACAGGGAGAGGGACACTGAAGCTTTCTTT. This gives the protein CASSSRYRERDTEAFF.

The chain uses TRBV20-1 and TRBJ1-5; D gene ambiguous. This CDR3 is 17 amino acids long. Germline V lookup: CDR1 DFQATT, CDR2 SNEGSKA (reference sequence). The germline V and J ends were trimmed by 2 bases and 1 base, with 18 bases remaining between them. The CDR3 reads CSARPLDPQSSNQPQHF. In DNA form, the CDR3 reads TGCAGTGCTAGACCATTGGACCCGCAATCAAGCAATCAGCCCCAGCATTTT.

The gene calls are TRBV19 and TRBJ2-1, with D perhaps matching TRBD1 or TRBD2 (6 bases each). The V gene lost 3 bases and the J gene lost 15 bases, with 15 bases spanning the gap. In germline, CDR1 is LNHDA, CDR2 SQIVND (reference sequence). The CDR3 is 12 amino acids. The CDR3 sequence: CASSIGGSNMFF. CDR3 nucleotides: TGTGCCAGTAGTATCGGGGGCAGTAATATGTTCTTC.

This clonotype was observed a few times. The rearrangement links TRBV20-1 to TRBJ1-1; D possibly corresponds to TRBD1 (6 bases). This CDR3 contains 12 residues. The germline gives CDR1 DFQATT, CDR2 SNEGSKA (reference sequence). Trimming took 4 bases from V and 11 from J, leaving 17 bases between them. The CDR3 nucleotides are TGCAGTGCTACCCCGCAGGGGCGGCATGCTTTCTTT. This translates into CSATPQGRHAFF.

This clonotype was seen only a few times. The V call is TRBV6-5, the J call TRBJ1-5; 12 nucleotides agree with TRBD1. From germline, CDR1 is MNHEY and CDR2 SVGAGI. CDR3 length: 16 residues. V was clipped by 1 base and J by 10 bases; unmatched bases: 8. In DNA form, the CDR3 reads TGTGCCAGCAGTTACTTCGGGACAGGGGGCGTTTTTCCCCAGCATTTT. Amino acid sequence: CASSYFGTGGVFPQHF.

This clonotype was seen a few times. The chain employs TRBV24-1 and TRBJ2-1; TRBD1 agrees at 7 bases. J gave up 1 base and V 0 bases, and 2 bases lay outside the gene matches. The CDR3 runs 16 residues. CDR1 is KGHDR and CDR2 is SFDVKD in the germline V gene. Written as DNA, the CDR3 is TGTGCCACCAGTGATTTGCGGGGACAGTCCTACAATGAGCAGTTCTTC. Amino acids: CATSDLRGQSYNEQFF.

This clonotype has a count of ten or more. The chain links TRBV7-6 to TRBJ1-4; D is uncertain. This CDR3 is 15 amino acids long. Germline-derived CDR1 and CDR2 are SGHVS and FNYEAQ. Trimming left V 5 bases short and J 0 bases short, with 10 bases between. CDR3 residues: CASSASDATNEKLFF. The CDR3 region has the DNA TGTGCCAGCAGCGCCTCAGACGCAACTAATGAAAAACTGTTTTTT.

V usage is TRBV7-2 and J usage is TRBJ1-5; 7 bases are shared with TRBD1. Germline trimming cut 3 bases from V and 3 bases from J; bases unmatched to any gene: 5. This CDR3 is built from 15 residues. CDR1 and CDR2 from the germline V gene are SGHTA and FQGNSA. CDR3 nucleotides: TGTGCCAGCAGCTTCCGGGACAGCTTCAATCAGCCCCAGCATTTT. It specifies CASSFRDSFNQPQHF.

This chain connects TRBV4-2 to TRBJ2-3; 13 positions agree with TRBD2. The germline V gene encodes CDR1 LGHNA and CDR2 YNFKEQ. V was clipped by 0 bases and J by 3 bases; unmatched bases: 3. The CDR3 is 17 residues long. CDR3 bases: TGTGCCAGCAGCCAAGATCAACTAGCGGGGGGGACAGATACGCAGTATTTT. Protein: CASSQDQLAGGTDTQYF.